These T cell receptor beta chains were read from a single sample in a study of patients and donors after allogeneic stem cell transplantation. Each CDR3 protein gets one entry after TCRdb re-called the RT-PCR reads with MiXCR. Of 920,000 or so distinct CDR3 sequences in the sample, 18% were seen once. Sequencing input: blood, either unsorted or a sorted T cell fraction (not recorded which). The receptors originated from a human donor who was either an allogeneic HSCT recipient or a stem cell or donor lymphocyte infusion donor (not recorded which). It is not recorded whose cells these are; they may come from a transplant donor. Both conserved end residues are part of each CDR3. Fields, in order: V gene, CDR3 length, D gene, J gene, clone size, CDR3 protein, CDR3 DNA. The D gene is left open where the match is weak. Clone sizes are given selectively: once, few, many, or a class where the clone is expanded.

V gene: TRBV18; CDR3 length: 16; D gene: NA; J gene: TRBJ2-7; clone size: NA; CDR3 protein: CASSPRRRRGSYEQYF; CDR3 DNA: TGTGCCAGCTCACCACGTCGGCGCAGAGGATCCTACGAGCAGTACTTC
V gene: TRBV24-1; CDR3 length: 16; D gene: NA; J gene: TRBJ2-1; clone size: NA; CDR3 protein: CATSDVDTLLRNEQFF; CDR3 DNA: TGTGCCACCAGTGATGTGGACACGTTGTTACGAAATGAGCAGTTCTTC
V gene: TRBV2; CDR3 length: 12; D gene: NA; J gene: TRBJ2-1; clone size: NA; CDR3 protein: CASNSANNEQFF; CDR3 DNA: TGTGCCAGCAACTCGGCAAACAATGAGCAGTTCTTC
V gene: TRBV20-1; CDR3 length: 12; D gene: NA; J gene: TRBJ1-4; clone size: few; CDR3 protein: CSASLRDEKLFF; CDR3 DNA: TGCAGTGCTAGTTTGAGAGATGAAAAACTGTTTTTT
V gene: TRBV12-5; CDR3 length: 15; D gene: NA; J gene: TRBJ2-7; clone size: few; CDR3 protein: CASGLLASSSYEQYF; CDR3 DNA: TGTGCTAGTGGTTTGCTAGCGAGTAGCTCCTACGAGCAGTACTTC
V gene: TRBV2; CDR3 length: 13; D gene: TRBD2; J gene: TRBJ2-1; clone size: few; CDR3 protein: CASSYLAGVEQFF; CDR3 DNA: TGTGCCAGCAGTTATTTAGCGGGGGTTGAGCAGTTCTTC
V gene: TRBV12-3/TRBV12-4; CDR3 length: 13; D gene: TRBD1; J gene: TRBJ2-7; clone size: NA; CDR3 protein: CSSSYGQGREQYF; CDR3 DNA: TGTTCCAGCAGCTACGGACAGGGACGCGAGCAGTACTTC
V gene: TRBV20-1; CDR3 length: 13; D gene: NA; J gene: TRBJ1-1; clone size: few; CDR3 protein: CSATPRGEPEAFF; CDR3 DNA: TGCAGTGCCACACCTCGCGGGGAACCTGAAGCTTTCTTT
V gene: TRBV29-1; CDR3 length: 14; D gene: NA; J gene: TRBJ1-1; clone size: few; CDR3 protein: CSVEERSVGAEAFF; CDR3 DNA: TGCAGCGTTGAAGAAAGGAGTGTGGGCGCTGAAGCTTTCTTT
V gene: TRBV20-1; CDR3 length: 15; D gene: NA; J gene: TRBJ2-7; clone size: many; CDR3 protein: CSAQGGKQVSYEQYF; CDR3 DNA: TGCAGTGCGCAGGGGGGGAAACAGGTCTCCTACGAGCAGTACTTC
V gene: TRBV12-3/TRBV12-4; CDR3 length: 17; D gene: NA; J gene: TRBJ1-5; clone size: NA; CDR3 protein: CASSLGDYPYSNQPQHF; CDR3 DNA: TGTGCCAGCAGTTTAGGAGATTACCCATATAGCAATCAGCCCCAGCATTTT
V gene: TRBV29-1; CDR3 length: 11; D gene: NA; J gene: TRBJ1-2; clone size: NA; CDR3 protein: CSVDSGGGYTF; CDR3 DNA: TGCAGCGTTGACTCCGGAGGTGGCTACACCTTC
V gene: TRBV2; CDR3 length: 15; D gene: TRBD2; J gene: TRBJ2-7; clone size: NA; CDR3 protein: CASTRPGLAEYEQYF; CDR3 DNA: TGTGCCAGCACTAGACCGGGACTAGCGGAATACGAGCAGTACTTC
V gene: TRBV7-8; CDR3 length: 14; D gene: NA; J gene: TRBJ2-7; clone size: few; CDR3 protein: CASSPGHPRDEQYF; CDR3 DNA: TGTGCCAGCAGCCCCGGGCACCCGAGGGACGAGCAGTACTTC
V gene: TRBV28; CDR3 length: 14; D gene: NA; J gene: TRBJ2-2; clone size: NA; CDR3 protein: CASSFAASTGELFF; CDR3 DNA: TGTGCCAGCAGTTTTGCGGCGTCCACCGGGGAGCTGTTTTTT
V gene: TRBV12-3/TRBV12-4; CDR3 length: 13; D gene: TRBD2; J gene: TRBJ2-3; clone size: many; CDR3 protein: CADSAGGTDTQYF; CDR3 DNA: TGTGCCGACTCGGCGGGGGGTACAGATACGCAGTATTTT
V gene: TRBV4-2; CDR3 length: 14; D gene: NA; J gene: TRBJ1-2; clone size: NA; CDR3 protein: CASSQPWTDYGYTF; CDR3 DNA: TGTGCCAGCAGCCAGCCGTGGACAGACTATGGCTACACCTTC
V gene: TRBV4-1; CDR3 length: 16; D gene: TRBD2; J gene: TRBJ2-7; clone size: few; CDR3 protein: CASSLRTSRVSYEQYF; CDR3 DNA: TGCGCCAGCAGCCTACGGACTAGTAGAGTTTCCTACGAGCAGTACTTC
V gene: TRBV11-2; CDR3 length: 19; D gene: TRBD2; J gene: TRBJ2-7; clone size: few; CDR3 protein: CASSPYRTLAGSESYEQYF; CDR3 DNA: TGTGCCAGCAGCCCTTACAGAACCCTAGCGGGGTCGGAATCCTACGAGCAGTACTTC
V gene: TRBV7-2; CDR3 length: 17; D gene: NA; J gene: TRBJ2-2; clone size: NA; CDR3 protein: CASSLSGTSLSTGELFF; CDR3 DNA: TGTGCCAGCAGCTTGTCCGGGACATCCCTCTCTACCGGGGAGCTGTTTTTT
V gene: TRBV20-1; CDR3 length: 11; D gene: NA; J gene: TRBJ2-1; clone size: many; CDR3 protein: CSAPDQTEQFF; CDR3 DNA: TGCAGTGCCCCGGACCAGACCGAGCAGTTCTTC
V gene: TRBV5-1; CDR3 length: 15; D gene: NA; J gene: TRBJ1-1; clone size: few; CDR3 protein: CASSKPTGPKSEAFF; CDR3 DNA: TGCGCCAGCAGCAAACCTACAGGCCCGAAGTCTGAAGCTTTCTTT